This T cell receptor (beta chain) derives from a study of glioma-infiltrating T cells. This clonotype was seen ten or more times. V lost 6 bases to trimming and J lost 6 bases, with 9 bases between them. This CDR3 is 12 amino acids long. Germline values: CDR1 MDHEN, CDR2 SYDVKM. Amplification of TCR alpha and beta CDR3 regions from RNA used iRepertoire nested multiplex PCR. TCRdb reanalysed the multiplex PCR reads using MiXCR and keeps one entry per CDR3 protein. The data show 95,000 to 110,000 distinct CDR3 sequences, around 28% seen once. V and J are TRBV28 and TRBJ2-1, with D perhaps given as TRBD1 or TRBD2 (5 bases each). The sequence derives from a human donor with low-grade glioma or glioblastoma, undergoing nonglioma brain surgery, or in good health (not recorded which). Sample: glioma tissue, nonneoplastic brain tissue, or PBMCs (not recorded which). CDR3 protein: CASRGTINEQFF. As DNA, the CDR3 is TGTGCCAGCAGAGGGACGATCAATGAGCAGTTCTTC.